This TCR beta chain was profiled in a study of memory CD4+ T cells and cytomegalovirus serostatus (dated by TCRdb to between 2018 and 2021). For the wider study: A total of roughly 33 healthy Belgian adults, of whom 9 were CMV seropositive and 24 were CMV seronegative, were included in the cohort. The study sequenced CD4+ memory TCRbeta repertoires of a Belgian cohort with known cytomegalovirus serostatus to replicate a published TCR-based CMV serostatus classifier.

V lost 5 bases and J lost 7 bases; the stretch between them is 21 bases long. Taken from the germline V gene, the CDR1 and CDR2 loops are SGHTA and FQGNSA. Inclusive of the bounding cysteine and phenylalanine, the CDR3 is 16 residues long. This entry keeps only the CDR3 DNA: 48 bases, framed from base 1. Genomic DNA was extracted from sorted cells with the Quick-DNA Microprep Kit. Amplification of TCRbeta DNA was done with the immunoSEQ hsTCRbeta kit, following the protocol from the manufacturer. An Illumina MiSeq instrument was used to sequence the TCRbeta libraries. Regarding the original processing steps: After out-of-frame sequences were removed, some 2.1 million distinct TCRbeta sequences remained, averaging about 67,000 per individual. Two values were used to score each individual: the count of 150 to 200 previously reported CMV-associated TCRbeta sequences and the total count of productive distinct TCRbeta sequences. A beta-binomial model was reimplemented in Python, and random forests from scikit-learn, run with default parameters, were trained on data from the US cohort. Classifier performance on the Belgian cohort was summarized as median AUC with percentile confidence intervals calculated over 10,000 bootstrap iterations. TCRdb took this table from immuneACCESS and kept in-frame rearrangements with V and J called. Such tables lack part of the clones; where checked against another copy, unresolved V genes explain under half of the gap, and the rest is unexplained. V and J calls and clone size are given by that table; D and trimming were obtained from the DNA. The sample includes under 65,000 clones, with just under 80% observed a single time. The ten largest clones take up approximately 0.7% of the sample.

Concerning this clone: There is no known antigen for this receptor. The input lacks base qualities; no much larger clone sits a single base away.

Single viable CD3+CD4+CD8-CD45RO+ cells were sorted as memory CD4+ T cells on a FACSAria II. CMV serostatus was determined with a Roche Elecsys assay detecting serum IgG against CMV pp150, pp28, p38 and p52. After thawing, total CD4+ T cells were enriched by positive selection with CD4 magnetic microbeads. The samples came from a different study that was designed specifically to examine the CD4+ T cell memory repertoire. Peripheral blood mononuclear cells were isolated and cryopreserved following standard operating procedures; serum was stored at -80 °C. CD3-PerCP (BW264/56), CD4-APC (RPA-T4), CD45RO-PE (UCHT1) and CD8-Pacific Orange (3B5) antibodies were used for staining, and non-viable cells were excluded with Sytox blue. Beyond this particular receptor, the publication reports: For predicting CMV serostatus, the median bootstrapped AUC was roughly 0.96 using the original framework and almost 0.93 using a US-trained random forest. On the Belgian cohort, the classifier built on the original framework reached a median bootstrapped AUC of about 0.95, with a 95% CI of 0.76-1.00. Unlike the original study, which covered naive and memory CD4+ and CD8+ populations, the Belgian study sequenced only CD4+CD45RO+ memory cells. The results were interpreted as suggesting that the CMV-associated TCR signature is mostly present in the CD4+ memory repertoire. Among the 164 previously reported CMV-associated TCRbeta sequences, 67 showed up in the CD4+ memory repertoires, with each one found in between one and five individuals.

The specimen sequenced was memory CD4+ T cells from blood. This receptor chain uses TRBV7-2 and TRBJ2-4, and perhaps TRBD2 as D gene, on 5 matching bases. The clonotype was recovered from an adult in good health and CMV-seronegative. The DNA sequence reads TGTGCCAGCAGCCCCTCAATGGGCGGGTGGTTGAACATTCAGTACTTC. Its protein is CASSPSMGGWLNIQYF.